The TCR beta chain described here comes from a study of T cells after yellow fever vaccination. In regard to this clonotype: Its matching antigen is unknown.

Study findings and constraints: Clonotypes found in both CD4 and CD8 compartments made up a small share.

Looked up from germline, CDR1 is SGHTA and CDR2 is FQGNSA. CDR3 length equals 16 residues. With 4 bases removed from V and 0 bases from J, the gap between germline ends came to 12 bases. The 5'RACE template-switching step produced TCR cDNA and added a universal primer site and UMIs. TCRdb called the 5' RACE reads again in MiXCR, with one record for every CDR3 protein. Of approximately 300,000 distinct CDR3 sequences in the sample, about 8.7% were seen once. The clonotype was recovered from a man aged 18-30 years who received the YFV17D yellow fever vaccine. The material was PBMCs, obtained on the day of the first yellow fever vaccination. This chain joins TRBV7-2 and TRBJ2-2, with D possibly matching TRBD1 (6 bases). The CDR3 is CASSSQGIANTGELFF. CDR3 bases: TGTGCCAGCAGCTCCCAGGGGATAGCGAACACCGGGGAGCTGTTTTTT.